The clone carrying this T cell receptor (beta chain) was seen a handful of times. The target antigen is unknown. The data originate from a study of vaccination and CD4 T cells after COVID-19. In the study overall: Convalescent donors were composed of six males and four females, of whom two were Hispanic.

Cultured CD4+ T cell DNA underwent sequencing with the Oncomine TCR Beta short-read assay. In this case, cultured CD4+ T cells provided the extracted genomic DNA. In TCRdb, the PCR reads were re-called with MiXCR into one record per CDR3 protein. The table lists 15,000 or so distinct CDR3 sequences, roughly two fifths of them singletons. Described treatment: roughly nine-day PBMC culture with coronavirus spike peptide pools or control peptides (ViraFEST assay). This specimen consisted of CD4+ T cells from blood, cultured in vitro, obtained before SARS-CoV-2 vaccination. This receptor was identified in a human donor who had recovered from COVID-19.

CDR3 sequence: CASSIAQQNTEAFF. CDR3 in DNA: TGTGCCAGTAGTATCGCCCAACAGAACACTGAAGCTTTCTTT. This chain joins TRBV19 and TRBJ1-1; no clear D gene. This CDR3 is built from 14 residues. From germline, CDR1 is LNHDA and CDR2 SQIVND (reference sequence). V lost 3 bases and J lost 1, with 9 bases in between.